The next 30 T cell receptor beta chains were all read from a single sample in a study of prognosis after radiotherapy for stage I lung cancer. Researchers used two-round multiplex PCR to amplify TCR beta CDR3 starting from genomic DNA. With primers specific to each TRBV and TRBJ gene, the first-round PCR was performed. MiXCR, applied by TCRdb to the multiplex PCR reads, yields one record per CDR3 protein. The sample includes more than 11,000 distinct CDR3 sequences, 50% seen only once; the top ten take roughly 37%. This sample comprised PBMCs, obtained before or after stereotactic body radiation therapy (not recorded which). All receptors derive from a donor over 45 with non-small cell lung cancer.

By share of the sample, this clonotype is medium-sized. V is TRBV6-1 and J is TRBJ2-1, with 9 bases fitting TRBD1. The CDR3 covers 16 residues. V lost 5 bases, J lost 5 bases, and 10 bases stayed unmatched. Germline CDR1 is MNHNS and CDR2 is SASEGT. This CDR3 reads CASSPPGQGFHNEQFF. The CDR3 DNA reads as TGTGCCAGCAGTCCCCCCGGACAGGGGTTCCACAATGAGCAGTTCTTC.

The V call is TRBV6-1, the J call TRBJ2-2; D is perhaps TRBD1 (6 bases). The CDR3 spans 17 residues. Trimming cost V 7 bases and J 5 bases, with 23 bases left between them. Germline CDR1 and CDR2: MNHNS and SASEGT. The DNA for the CDR3 is TGTGCCAGCATCCGCCTTTGGGACACGGGGTATACCGGGGAGCTGTTTTTT. Protein: CASIRLWDTGYTGELFF.

This rearrangement joins TRBV12-3 or TRBV12-4 to TRBJ2-3; D is possibly TRBD2 (5 bases). The CDR3 totals 16 residues. The ends were cut back, 4 bases at V and 4 bases at J, with 18 bases in the middle. CDR3: CASSSELEVWPDTQYF. The CDR3 nucleotides read TGTGCCAGCAGTTCAGAACTAGAGGTCTGGCCAGATACGCAGTATTTT.

This clonotype was found many times. The chain couples TRBV9 to TRBJ2-1; weak D call: TRBD2 (5 bases). CDR1 and CDR2 (germline): SGDLS, YYNGEE. V dropped 3 bases and J dropped 5 bases, with 12 bases sitting between them. The CDR3 consists of 14 residues. In DNA form, the CDR3 reads TGTGCCAGCAGCGAGGAGGATTCACACAATGAGCAGTTCTTC. Translated: CASSEEDSHNEQFF.

This clonotype was counted at least ten times. The CDR3 DNA reads as TGCGCCAGCAGCAGGGAGGACGGTAGACAAGAGACCCAGTACTTC. Amino acids: CASSREDGRQETQYF. V gene TRBV5-1 combines with J gene TRBJ2-5; possible D gene TRBD2, 6 bases. The CDR3 length is 15 residues. The V end was cut by 4 bases, the J end by 2 bases, with 15 bases between. The germline V gene encodes CDR1 SGHRS and CDR2 YFSETQ. Filled out from reference TRBV5-1 and TRBJ2-5, the complete variable domain reads KAGVTQTPRYLIKTRGQQVTLSCSPISGHRSVSWYQQTPGQGLQFLFEYFSETQRNKGNFPGRFSGRQFSNSRSEMNVSTLELGDSALYLCASSREDGRQETQYFGPGTRLLVL.

Remarks on this clonotype: One end of the junction fails to match germline, which may point to a read error. The chain is built from TRBV27 and TRBJ2-3; TRBD1 is a possible D gene (5 bases). This CDR3 comprises 13 residues. CDR1 MNHEY and CDR2 SMNVEV come from the germline V gene (reference sequence). The CDR3 is CASSLRGTDTQYF. In nucleotides, the CDR3 is TGTGCCAGCAGTTTAAGGGGCACAGATACACAGTATTTT.

This clonotype was found many times. The V gene is TRBV20-1, the J gene TRBJ2-6; TRBD1 matches at 8 bases. CDR1 DFQATT and CDR2 SNEGSKA come from the germline V gene (reference sequence). This CDR3 spans 17 amino acids. Trimming removed 0 bases from V and 2 bases from J; junction bases left unmatched: 6. The CDR3 coding sequence is TGCAGTGCTAGAGATGCGGCACAGGGGGCTGGGGCCAACGTCCTGACTTTC. Residues: CSARDAAQGAGANVLTF.

Notes on this clonotype: A far larger clone is a single base away, which makes a read error likely. This chain links TRBV6-1 with TRBJ2-7; D not resolved. With 5 bases removed from V and 2 bases from J, the gap between germline ends came to 7 bases. The germline CDR1 and CDR2 sequences are MNHNS and SASEGT. The CDR3 has 12 amino acids. The CDR3 DNA reads TGTGCCAGCAGTTGTACACCCTACGAGCAGTACTTC. It translates to CASSCTPYEQYF.

CDR3 DNA: TGTGCCAGTAGTACAGGGTGGCAAGCTTTCTTT. Translated: CASSTGWQAFF. The V gene is TRBV19, the J gene TRBJ1-1, with TRBD1 as a possible D gene (5 bases). Per the germline V gene, CDR1 is LNHDA and CDR2 is SQIVND (reference sequence). Trimming cost V 4 bases and J 9 bases, with 9 bases left between them. This CDR3 region has 11 residues. Full variable domain (missing parts from reference TRBV19 and TRBJ1-1): DGGITQSPKYLFRKEGQNVTLSCEQNLNHDAMYWYRQDPGQGLRLIYYSQIVNDFQKGDIAEGYSVSREKKESFPLTVTSAQKNPTAFYLCASSTGWQAFFGQGTRLTVV.

In its sample, this clonotype was seen many times. This sequence joins TRBV5-6 and TRBJ2-3, with TRBD2 matching 7 bases. The CDR3 totals 18 residues. Germline CDR1 and CDR2: SGHDT and YYEEEE. The V segment lost 4 bases and the J segment 1 base; nucleotides outside the gene matches: 15. The CDR3 coding sequence is TGTGCCAGCAGCATCGACAGATGGGCGGGAGACGGCACAGATACGCAGTATTTT. It yields the protein CASSIDRWAGDGTDTQYF. The full variable domain, completed using reference TRBV5-6 and TRBJ2-3, is DAGVTQSPTHLIKTRGQQVTLRCSPKSGHDTVSWYQQALGQGPQFIFQYYEEEERQRGNFPDRFSGHQFPNYSSELNVNALLLGDSALYLCASSIDRWAGDGTDTQYFGPGTRLTVL.

This clonotype has ten or more counts. The V gene is TRBV2, the J gene TRBJ2-5, with 10 bases fitting TRBD2. The J segment lost 2 bases and the V segment lost 8 bases, leaving 5 bases of the junction unmatched. Germline V gene sequence: CDR1 SNHLY, CDR2 FYNNEI. This CDR3 has 14 amino acids. As DNA, the CDR3 is TGTGCCAGCGGGGGTAGCGGGGGGCAAGAGACCCAGTACTTC. Protein product: CASGGSGGQETQYF.

Ten or more counts support this clonotype. V usage is TRBV5-1 and J usage is TRBJ2-4; no clear D. The CDR3 is 17 amino acids. In germline, CDR1 is SGHRS, CDR2 YFSETQ. Trimming pared 0 bases from V and 0 bases from J, leaving 13 bases between. The CDR3 reads CASSLAVNAVAKNIQYF. CDR3 coding DNA: TGCGCCAGCAGCTTGGCGGTTAACGCTGTAGCCAAAAACATTCAGTACTTC.

This clonotype has at least ten counts. This chain joins TRBV12-5 and TRBJ2-3, with D maybe TRBD1 (5 bases). The germline CDR1 and CDR2 sequences are LGHNT and FRNRAP. V gave up 1 base and J gave up 4 bases, with 12 bases separating them. The CDR3 loop spans 15 amino acids. In nucleotides, the CDR3 is TGTGCTAGTGGTTTGGGAGTAGGGGTGGCAGATACGCAGTATTTT. Translating it yields CASGLGVGVADTQYF.

This clonotype was observed a few times. Germline and junction disagree at one end, which may indicate a read error. The chain is built from TRBV5-1 and TRBJ1-6; D gene unclear. The CDR3 runs to 15 residues. Germline V CDR1 and CDR2: SGHRS, YFSETQ. This CDR3 reads CAGSFGRGVSSPLHF. The CDR3 DNA sequence: TGCGCCGGCAGCTTTGGTCGAGGTGTGTCGTCACCCCTCCACTTT.

Comments on this clonotype: A far larger clone differs by one base, so this is likely a read error. The V call is TRBV6-4, the J call TRBJ2-7; 12 bases align to TRBD2. The J segment lost 4 bases and the V segment lost 7 bases, leaving 8 bases of the junction unmatched. This CDR3 has 15 amino acids. Germline V gene lookup returns CDR1 MRHNA and CDR2 SNTAGT. The CDR3 loop is CASITTSGGPYEQYF. CDR3 DNA: TGTGCCAGCATTACTACTAGCGGGGGGCCTTACGAGCAGTACTTC.

This clonotype is labeled as medium-sized (0.01 to 0.1%). The gene calls are TRBV7-3 and TRBJ2-3; D possibly uses TRBD1 or TRBD2 (5 bases each). Germline CDR1 and CDR2: SGHTA and FQGTGA. V lost 4 bases, J lost 0 bases, and 8 bases lay in between. The CDR3 has 14 amino acids. The chain's CDR3 is CASSSGPSTDTQYF. As DNA, the CDR3 is TGTGCCAGCAGCTCGGGACCAAGCACAGATACGCAGTATTTT. The full variable domain, its missing parts supplied by reference TRBV7-3 and TRBJ2-3, is GAGVSQTPSNKVTEKGKYVELRCDPISGHTALYWYRQSLGQGPEFLIYFQGTGAADDSGLPNDRFFAVRPEGSVSTLKIQRTERGDSAVYLCASSSGPSTDTQYFGPGTRLTVL.

The V gene is TRBV6-9, the J gene TRBJ2-7; TRBD2 matches 8 bases. CDR1 is MNHGY, CDR2 SVAAGI, per germline. V trimming: 3 bases; J trimming: 2 bases; junction bases outside the gene matches: 15. The CDR3 spans 18 residues. The CDR3 bases are TGTGCCAGCAGTTACGACCCCTTAGCCGGGAGGGCGACCTACGAGCAGTACTTC. Translated, it gives CASSYDPLAGRATYEQYF.

In this sample, this clonotype turned up many times. The chain couples TRBV7-3 to TRBJ2-3; D not resolved. The CDR3 covers 14 residues. The V end lost 5 bases, the J end lost 4 bases, and 13 bases lay between the germline ends. Germline V gene lookup returns CDR1 SGHTA and CDR2 FQGTGA. The CDR3 sequence: CASSPRVISDTQYF. CDR3 nucleotide sequence: TGTGCCAGCAGCCCTAGAGTCATCTCAGATACGCAGTATTTT.

The genes are TRBV30 and TRBJ1-3; D remains unclear. Germline lookup yields CDR1 GTSNPN and CDR2 SVGIG (reference sequence). CDR3 length equals 14 residues. Trimming stripped 6 bases from V and 0 bases from J, with 12 bases between. CDR3 protein: CACSPWGSGNTIYF. The DNA for the CDR3 is TGTGCCTGTAGCCCCTGGGGCTCTGGAAACACCATATATTTT.

This clonotype was recorded at least ten times. The gene calls are TRBV6-2 or TRBV6-3 and TRBJ1-5, with unresolved D. Germline CDR1 reads MNHEY; CDR2 reads SVGEGT. V was pared by 4 bases and J by 3 bases, with 7 bases between. CDR3 size: 13 residues. Here the CDR3 DNA reads TGTGCCAGCAGTTCTCAGTCCAATCAGCCCCAGCATTTT. Translating gives CASSSQSNQPQHF.

The sample holds many counts of this clonotype. The V call is TRBV9, the J call TRBJ2-3; TRBD2 agrees at 7 bases. In germline, CDR1 is SGDLS, CDR2 YYNGEE. CDR3 length equals 14 residues. V gave up 3 bases and J gave up 0 bases; unmatched junction bases: 1. This CDR3 is CASSGGGSTDTQYF. The DNA of the CDR3 is TGTGCCAGCAGCGGCGGGGGTAGCACAGATACGCAGTATTTT.

The chain uses TRBV6-1 and TRBJ2-3; D gene unclear. Trimming took 5 bases from V and 1 from J, leaving 10 bases between them. CDR3 size: 14 residues. Germline lookup yields CDR1 MNHNS and CDR2 SASEGT. The CDR3 bases are TGTGCCAGCAGTCCCAGATTGGGCACAGATACGCAGTATTTT. This encodes CASSPRLGTDTQYF.

This chain links TRBV9 with TRBJ1-2, with D uncertain. Germline lookup yields CDR1 SGDLS and CDR2 YYNGEE. Trimming shortened V by 4 bases and J by 5 bases, and 18 bases separated the two germline ends. The CDR3 loop spans 15 amino acids. DNA for the CDR3: TGTGCCAGCAGCTTGGATTCCGGGATGGATTATGGCTACACCTTC. Translation gives CASSLDSGMDYGYTF.

The rearrangement joins TRBV7-3 to TRBJ2-3, with D unresolved. The germline gives CDR1 SGHTA, CDR2 FQGTGA. Trimming left V 1 base short and J 2 bases short, with 10 bases between. CDR3 size: 15 residues. In DNA, the CDR3 is TGTGCCAGCAGCTTAATGGTGGGTGCCACAGATACGCAGTATTTT. It encodes CASSLMVGATDTQYF.

The chain couples TRBV20-1 to TRBJ2-1; 12 bases map to TRBD2. The germline CDR1 and CDR2 sequences are DFQATT and SNEGSKA (reference sequence). After removal of 6 bases from V and 3 bases from J, the junction contained 6 bases not matched to a gene. The CDR3 spans 15 residues. The CDR3 spells CSANRLAGVYNEQFF. The CDR3, as DNA: TGCAGTGCCAACCGACTAGCGGGAGTCTACAATGAGCAGTTCTTC.

The V call is TRBV6-9, the J call TRBJ2-1; 8 bases are a match to TRBD2. J lost 10 bases, V lost 3 bases, and 8 bases had no gene match. The germline CDR1 and CDR2 sequences are MNHGY and SVAAGI. The CDR3 contains 14 residues. CDR3: CASSYTRTSREQFF. DNA of the CDR3: TGTGCCAGCAGTTACACCCGGACTAGCCGGGAGCAGTTCTTC.

In this sample, this clonotype turned up many times. The V call is TRBV5-1, the J call TRBJ2-7, with TRBD2 identical over 8 bases. The V and J ends lost 4 bases and 0 bases, in that order; junction bases with no gene match: 9. This CDR3 is built from 16 residues. Germline CDR1 and CDR2: SGHRS and YFSETQ. CDR3 sequence reads: CASSHVLAADSYEQYF. CDR3 nucleotide sequence: TGCGCCAGCAGCCATGTACTAGCGGCGGACTCCTACGAGCAGTACTTC. Filled out from reference TRBV5-1 and TRBJ2-7, the complete variable domain reads KAGVTQTPRYLIKTRGQQVTLSCSPISGHRSVSWYQQTPGQGLQFLFEYFSETQRNKGNFPGRFSGRQFSNSRSEMNVSTLELGDSALYLCASSHVLAADSYEQYFGPGTRLTVT.

With respect to this clonotype: This likely stems from a read error, as it lies one base from a far larger clone. This chain connects TRBV6-2 or TRBV6-3 to TRBJ1-4, with D uncertain. The CDR3 runs to 14 residues. Germline V lookup: CDR1 MNHEY, CDR2 SVGEGT. The V end was cut by 7 bases, the J end by 3 bases, with 12 bases between. The CDR3 region has the DNA TGTGCCAGCAACCGACATGGGGCTAATGAAAAACTGTTTTTT. Residues: CASNRHGANEKLFF.

The J gene is TRBJ2-2, the V gene TRBV5-1, with a tentative D call TRBD1 (7 bases). The CDR3 consists of 14 residues. Trimming cost V 0 bases and J 6 bases, with 9 bases left between them. CDR1 is SGHRS, CDR2 YFSETQ, per germline. The CDR3, as DNA: TGCGCCAGCAGCTTGGGGAGGGGGCCCGGGGAGCTGTTTTTT. The encoded protein is CASSLGRGPGELFF.

A remark on this clonotype: Sequence at one end of the junction differs from germline and may be a read error. This chain joins TRBV2 and TRBJ2-2; perhaps TRBD2 as D (5 bases). The CDR3 extends over 17 amino acids. Germline V gene sequence: CDR1 SNHLY, CDR2 FYNNEI. The CDR3 DNA reads as TGTGCCAGCAGTGGAGGTAGAATCGGGATAGGTACCGGGGAGCTGCTTTTT. Its translation: CASSGGRIGIGTGELLF. The full variable domain, completed using reference TRBV2 and TRBJ2-2, is EPEVTQTPSHQVTQMGQEVILRCVPISNHLYFYWYRQILGQKVEFLVSFYNNEISEKSEIFDDQFSVERPDGSNFTLKIRSTKLEDSAMYFCASSGGRIGIGTGELLFGEGSRLTVL.